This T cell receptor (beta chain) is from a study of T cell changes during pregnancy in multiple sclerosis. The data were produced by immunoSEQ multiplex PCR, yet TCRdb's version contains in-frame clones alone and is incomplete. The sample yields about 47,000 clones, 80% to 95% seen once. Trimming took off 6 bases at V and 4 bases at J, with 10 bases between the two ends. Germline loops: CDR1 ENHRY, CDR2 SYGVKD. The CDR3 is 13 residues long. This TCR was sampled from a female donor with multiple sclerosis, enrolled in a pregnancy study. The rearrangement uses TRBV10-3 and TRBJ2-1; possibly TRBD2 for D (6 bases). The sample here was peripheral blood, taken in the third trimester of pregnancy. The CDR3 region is CAISVAEYNEQFF. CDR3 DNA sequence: TGTGCCATCAGCGTAGCGGAATACAATGAGCAGTTCTTC.